Listed here are 29 T cell receptor beta chains from one sample, sequenced in a study of T cells in Graves' hyperthyroidism and ophthalmopathy. TCR beta CDR3 regions were amplified from RNA transcripts. When the TCR CDR3 underwent first-round RT-PCR, the HTBI primer set was used. One entry per CDR3 protein results from TCRdb running MiXCR on the multiplex PCR reads. The sample has around 600,000 distinct CDR3 sequences; around 14% are singletons. Sequencing was done on a sample of blood. The receptors stem from a woman aged 25 to 39 with Graves' hyperthyroidism.

This clonotype was recorded many times. The V call is TRBV10-1, the J call TRBJ2-3; 12 bases align to TRBD2. The CDR3 runs 14 residues. V trimming: 6 bases; J trimming: 6 bases; junction bases outside the gene matches: 4. CDR1 is WNHNN and CDR2 is SYGVQD in the germline V gene (reference sequence). DNA of the CDR3: TGCGCCAGCAGGCTAGCGGGAGGGCCTGATACGCAGTATTTT. Translating it yields CASRLAGGPDTQYF.

This clonotype was seen repeatedly, ten times or more. The genes are TRBV27 and TRBJ1-4; possible D gene TRBD1, 6 bases. The V and J ends lost 6 bases and 9 bases respectively, with 17 bases between them. Germline V gene sequence: CDR1 MNHEY, CDR2 SMNVEV (reference sequence). This CDR3 spans 14 amino acids. The CDR3 loop reads CASRQQGLGQKLFF. The CDR3 region has the DNA TGTGCCAGCAGGCAACAGGGACTTGGTCAAAAACTGTTTTTT.

This clonotype was detected many times. The chain employs TRBV12-3 or TRBV12-4 and TRBJ1-5; 11 nucleotides line up with TRBD1. The CDR3 spans 15 residues. Unmatched junction bases numbered 6, after V lost 5 bases and J lost 6 bases. CDR3: CASSPDRGRGQPQHF. CDR3 bases: TGTGCCAGCAGTCCGGACAGGGGGCGAGGTCAGCCCCAGCATTTT.

The table lists this clonotype with many counts. The gene calls are TRBV11-2 and TRBJ2-2; 7 positions agree with TRBD2. The ends lost 1 base at V and 3 bases at J; junction bases unmatched: 5. The CDR3 is made up of 16 amino acids. Germline loops: CDR1 SGHAT, CDR2 FQNNGV. The CDR3 DNA follows: TGTGCCAGCAGCTTAGCCCTGGCGGGAGACACCGGGGAGCTGTTTTTT. It yields the protein CASSLALAGDTGELFF.

This clonotype has just a few counts. The CDR3, as DNA: TGCGCCAGCAGCCAAGATGACGGGACAGGGATATACGAGCAGTACTTC. Residues: CASSQDDGTGIYEQYF. This chain joins TRBV4-3 and TRBJ2-7, with 9 bases aligning to TRBD1. This CDR3 contains 16 residues. Germline CDR1 is LGHNA and CDR2 is YSLEER. After removal of 0 bases from V and 4 bases from J, the junction contained 7 bases not matched to a gene.

This clonotype was seen at least ten times. The chain recombines TRBV5-1 with TRBJ2-7; no firm D call. Trimming cost V 1 base and J 6 bases, with 17 bases left between them. CDR1 SGHRS and CDR2 YFSETQ come from the germline V gene. CDR3 length: 15 residues. As DNA, the CDR3 is TGCGCCAGCAGCTTGACTGGAACGTCGGTTCGCGAGCAGTACTTC. This encodes CASSLTGTSVREQYF.

The chain is built from TRBV27 and TRBJ2-2, with D possibly being TRBD1 (6 bases). Trimming pared 6 bases from V and 0 bases from J, leaving 14 bases between. Germline V gives CDR1 MNHEY, CDR2 SMNVEV (reference sequence). CDR3 length: 16 amino acids. CDR3 sequence reads: CASRTVQGPNTGELFF. The CDR3 nucleotides read TGTGCCAGCAGGACCGTACAGGGCCCGAACACCGGGGAGCTGTTTTTT.

This clonotype was seen repeatedly, ten times or more. This chain connects TRBV20-1 to TRBJ2-7, with D perhaps being TRBD1 or TRBD2 (6 bases each). CDR1 DFQATT and CDR2 SNEGSKA come from the germline V gene (reference sequence). Trimming shortened V by 3 bases and J by 7 bases, and 16 bases separated the two germline ends. The CDR3 is made up of 13 amino acids. The CDR3 nucleotides read TGCAGTGCTAGCCTTGGGGGGCCTAAAGAGCAGTACTTC. Translation gives CSASLGGPKEQYF.

Many counts were recorded for this clonotype. The chain combines TRBV12-3 or TRBV12-4 with TRBJ1-5, with a weak D call TRBD1 (6 bases). CDR3 length: 13 amino acids. Trimming took 7 bases from V and 7 from J, leaving 14 bases between them. This CDR3 is CASTTPGGQPQHF. The CDR3, as DNA: TGTGCCAGCACCACACCCGGGGGCCAGCCCCAGCATTTT.

The chain combines TRBV7-2 with TRBJ1-1, with D possibly being TRBD1 (6 bases). Germline loops: CDR1 SGHTA, CDR2 FQGNSA. Trimming removed 6 bases at V and 4 bases at J, with 12 bases between. The CDR3 runs to 13 residues. The DNA of the CDR3 is TGTGCCAGCAGTTTCCAGGGGACCACTGAAGCTTTCTTT. This codes for CASSFQGTTEAFF.

The sample holds a few counts of this clonotype. The chain couples TRBV20-1 to TRBJ2-2; a weak D match, TRBD1 (6 bases). CDR1 and CDR2 (germline): DFQATT, SNEGSKA (reference sequence). V lost 0 bases and J lost 8, with 10 bases in between. This CDR3 contains 13 residues. CDR3 amino acids: CSAREYREGELFF. The CDR3 DNA reads as TGCAGTGCTAGAGAGTACAGGGAGGGGGAGCTGTTTTTT.

This sequence joins TRBV29-1 and TRBJ2-2, with 9 bases fitting TRBD1. This CDR3 has 13 residues. With 6 bases clipped from V and 6 bases from J, the junction kept 5 bases outside the gene matches. Germline values: CDR1 SQVTM, CDR2 ANQGSEA. The DNA for the CDR3 is TGCAGCGTGGACAGGGGAGAAGCCGGGGAGCTGTTTTTT. It encodes CSVDRGEAGELFF.

A word on this clonotype: This sequence may be a read error, since a much larger clone differs from it by one base. Here the CDR3 reads CATNCRTNYGYTF. The CDR3 bases are TGCGCCACCAACTGCAGGACCAACTATGGCTACACCTTC. The chain carries TRBV10-2 and TRBJ1-2, with D uncertain. Germline V gene lookup returns CDR1 WSHSY and CDR2 SAAADI. The CDR3 is 13 residues long. With 10 bases removed from V and 2 bases from J, the gap between germline ends came to 14 bases.

Regarding this clonotype: One end of the junction varies from germline; a read error may be responsible. The V and J genes are TRBV6-2 or TRBV6-3 and TRBJ2-3; D not certain. The CDR3 extends over 17 amino acids. Germline assignment: CDR1 MNHEY and CDR2 SVGEGT. This chain's CDR3 is CASSPIVRGERQDTQYF. In nucleotides, the CDR3 is TGTGCCAGCAGTCCCATCGTACGCGGAGAGCGACAAGATACGCAATATTTT.

There are many counts of this clonotype. J is TRBJ2-1 and V is TRBV11-2, with TRBD2 matching over 9 bases. Germline V gene sequence: CDR1 SGHAT, CDR2 FQNNGV. V lost 5 bases, J lost 9 bases, and 14 bases stayed unmatched. The CDR3 totals 16 residues. This chain's CDR3 is CASSPTTGGRAGEQFF. CDR3 sequence (DNA): TGTGCCAGCAGCCCGACCACCGGCGGGAGGGCCGGTGAGCAGTTCTTC.

This clonotype came up many times. The V gene is TRBV30, the J gene TRBJ2-5; D is unresolved. Germline V CDR1 and CDR2: GTSNPN, SVGIG (reference sequence). The CDR3 has 14 amino acids. Trimming took 4 bases from V and 0 from J, leaving 12 bases between them. CDR3 sequence reads: CAWNKGGYQETQYF. For the CDR3, the DNA is TGTGCCTGGAATAAAGGCGGTTACCAAGAGACCCAGTACTTC. Looking up the rest from reference TRBV30 and TRBJ2-5 gives the full variable domain: SQTIHQWPATLVQPVGSPLSLECTVEGTSNPNLYWYRQAAGRGLQLLFYSVGIGQISSEVPQNLSASRPQDRQFILSSKKLLLSDSGFYLCAWNKGGYQETQYFGPGTRLLVL.

This clonotype was seen repeatedly, ten times or more. CDR3 nucleotides: TGTGCCAGCACCCCCCAGGCCGCGAGCCTCAATGAGCAGTTCTTC. It is translated as CASTPQAASLNEQFF. The V call is TRBV2, the J call TRBJ2-1; D not resolved. The CDR3 consists of 15 residues. V was clipped by 7 bases and J by 6 bases, with 19 bases between them. Germline assignment: CDR1 SNHLY and CDR2 FYNNEI.

The V call is TRBV9, the J call TRBJ2-1; D is undetermined. CDR1 is SGDLS, CDR2 YYNGEE, per germline. This CDR3 is 15 amino acids long. V lost 3 bases and J lost 9, with 19 bases in between. The CDR3: CASSGSGGVSSEQFF. CDR3 in DNA: TGTGCCAGCAGCGGCTCGGGTGGGGTTTCGAGTGAGCAGTTCTTC.

This clonotype was observed a handful of times. The V gene is TRBV27, the J gene TRBJ2-1; TRBD2 matches at 9 bases. This CDR3 comprises 17 residues. With 5 bases clipped from V and 7 bases from J, the junction kept 15 bases outside the gene matches. CDR1 is MNHEY and CDR2 is SMNVEV in the germline V gene (reference sequence). CDR3 DNA: TGTGCCAGCAGTCTAGGAAAAATAGCGGGAGTGGCTAATGAGCAGTTCTTC. It is translated as CASSLGKIAGVANEQFF.

This clonotype has a handful of counts. J is TRBJ2-2 and V is TRBV28; the D gene is possibly TRBD1 (5 bases). Trimming removed 8 bases from V and 0 bases from J, with 7 bases in between. Germline CDR1 and CDR2: MDHEN and SYDVKM. This CDR3 contains 13 residues. The CDR3 sequence is CASGHPNTGELFF. In DNA, the CDR3 is TGTGCCAGCGGACATCCGAACACCGGGGAGCTGTTTTTT.

This chain connects TRBV7-9 to TRBJ2-1, with 12 positions matching TRBD2. Losses at the gene ends were 8 bases for V and 2 bases for J; bases not matched to a gene: 13. Per germline, CDR1 SEHNR and CDR2 FQNEAQ (reference sequence). This CDR3 region has 18 residues. CDR3 DNA: TGTGCCAGCTTAGCGACTAGCGGGAGACCTTCTACCTACAATGAGCAGTTCTTC. Amino acid sequence: CASLATSGRPSTYNEQFF.

This clonotype was seen at least ten times. V gene TRBV5-1 combines with J gene TRBJ2-1, with 9 positions matching TRBD1. Looked up from germline, CDR1 is SGHRS and CDR2 is YFSETQ. V trimming: 7 bases; J trimming: 3 bases; junction bases outside the gene matches: 8. The CDR3 has 15 amino acids. The CDR3 DNA reads as TGCGCCAGCGGGGGACAGGGTTGGGACTACAATGAGCAGTTCTTC. Protein product: CASGGQGWDYNEQFF.

CDR3 in DNA: TGTGCCAGCAGCCGCCCTAGCGGGAGGGAGACCGGGGAGCTGTTTTTT. As protein: CASSRPSGRETGELFF. The chain is built from TRBV7-2 and TRBJ2-2; 12 bases match TRBD2. Germline values: CDR1 SGHTA, CDR2 FQGNSA. Trimming cost V 5 bases and J 5 bases; bases outside gene matches: 6. CDR3 length: 16 residues.

This clonotype was seen many times. V gene TRBV7-6 combines with J gene TRBJ2-7; D is possibly TRBD1 or TRBD2 (6 bases each). V was pared by 11 bases and J by 1 base, with 18 bases between. The CDR3 length is 14 residues. Per the germline V gene, CDR1 is SGHVS and CDR2 is FNYEAQ. CDR3 sequence (DNA): TGTGCCTCAATCAAGGGGGGAGGATCCTACGAGCAGTACTTC. Translation: CASIKGGGSYEQYF.

In this sample, this clonotype turned up many times. This chain links TRBV27 with TRBJ2-3; maybe TRBD1 (5 bases). Deletions cut 1 base from V and 10 bases from J, with 12 bases between. The germline gives CDR1 MNHEY, CDR2 SMNVEV (reference sequence). The CDR3 has 13 residues. CDR3 DNA: TGTGCCAGCAGTTTATGGGGTCAGGGCTCGCAGTATTTT. Protein sequence: CASSLWGQGSQYF.

There are many counts of this clonotype. The V and J genes are TRBV7-9 and TRBJ2-7, with D uncertain. Per the germline V gene, CDR1 is SEHNR and CDR2 is FQNEAQ (reference sequence). Deletions cut 8 bases from V and 0 bases from J, with 11 bases between. This CDR3 contains 13 residues. CDR3: CASRRGSSYEQYF. CDR3 in DNA: TGTGCCAGCCGGCGCGGAAGCTCCTACGAGCAGTACTTC. Complete variable domain (other parts from reference TRBV7-9 and TRBJ2-7): DTGVSQNPRHKITKRGQNVTFRCDPISEHNRLYWYRQTLGQGPEFLTYFQNEAQLEKSRLLSDRFSAERPKGSFSTLEIQRTEQGDSAMYLCASRRGSSYEQYFGPGTRLTVT.

This clonotype was seen many times. The V gene is TRBV18, the J gene TRBJ2-3; TRBD1 might be the D (6 bases). Trimming removed 5 bases from V and 6 bases from J, with 9 bases in between. Germline V lookup: CDR1 KGHSH, CDR2 LQKENI. The CDR3 totals 12 residues. CDR3 sequence (DNA): TGTGCCAGCTCATATGACAGGGATACGCAGTATTTT. This translates into CASSYDRDTQYF.

This clonotype was counted only a few times. The chain recombines TRBV7-3 with TRBJ2-2; D may be TRBD1 (6 bases). The length of the CDR3 is 17 residues. The ends were cut back, 3 bases at V and 0 bases at J, with 14 bases in the middle. Germline V lookup: CDR1 SGHTA, CDR2 FQGTGA. The DNA of the CDR3 is TGTGCCAGCAGCTTGACAGGTCCCGAAGCGAACACCGGGGAGCTGTTTTTT. Its translation: CASSLTGPEANTGELFF. Looking up the rest from reference TRBV7-3 and TRBJ2-2 gives the full variable domain: GAGVSQTPSNKVTEKGKYVELRCDPISGHTALYWYRQSLGQGPEFLIYFQGTGAADDSGLPNDRFFAVRPEGSVSTLKIQRTERGDSAVYLCASSLTGPEANTGELFFGEGSRLTVL.

Concerning this clonotype itself: A much more abundant neighbour one base away suggests this may be a read error. The genes are TRBV29-1 and TRBJ2-1; D not resolved. There are 15 residues in the CDR3. CDR1 SQVTM and CDR2 ANQGSEA come from the germline V gene. V was shortened by 8 bases and J by 0 bases, with 17 bases between the two germline ends. The CDR3 loop is CSTAPTRSSYNEQFF. The CDR3, as DNA: TGCAGCACTGCGCCAACGCGAAGCTCCTACAATGAGCAGTTCTTC.